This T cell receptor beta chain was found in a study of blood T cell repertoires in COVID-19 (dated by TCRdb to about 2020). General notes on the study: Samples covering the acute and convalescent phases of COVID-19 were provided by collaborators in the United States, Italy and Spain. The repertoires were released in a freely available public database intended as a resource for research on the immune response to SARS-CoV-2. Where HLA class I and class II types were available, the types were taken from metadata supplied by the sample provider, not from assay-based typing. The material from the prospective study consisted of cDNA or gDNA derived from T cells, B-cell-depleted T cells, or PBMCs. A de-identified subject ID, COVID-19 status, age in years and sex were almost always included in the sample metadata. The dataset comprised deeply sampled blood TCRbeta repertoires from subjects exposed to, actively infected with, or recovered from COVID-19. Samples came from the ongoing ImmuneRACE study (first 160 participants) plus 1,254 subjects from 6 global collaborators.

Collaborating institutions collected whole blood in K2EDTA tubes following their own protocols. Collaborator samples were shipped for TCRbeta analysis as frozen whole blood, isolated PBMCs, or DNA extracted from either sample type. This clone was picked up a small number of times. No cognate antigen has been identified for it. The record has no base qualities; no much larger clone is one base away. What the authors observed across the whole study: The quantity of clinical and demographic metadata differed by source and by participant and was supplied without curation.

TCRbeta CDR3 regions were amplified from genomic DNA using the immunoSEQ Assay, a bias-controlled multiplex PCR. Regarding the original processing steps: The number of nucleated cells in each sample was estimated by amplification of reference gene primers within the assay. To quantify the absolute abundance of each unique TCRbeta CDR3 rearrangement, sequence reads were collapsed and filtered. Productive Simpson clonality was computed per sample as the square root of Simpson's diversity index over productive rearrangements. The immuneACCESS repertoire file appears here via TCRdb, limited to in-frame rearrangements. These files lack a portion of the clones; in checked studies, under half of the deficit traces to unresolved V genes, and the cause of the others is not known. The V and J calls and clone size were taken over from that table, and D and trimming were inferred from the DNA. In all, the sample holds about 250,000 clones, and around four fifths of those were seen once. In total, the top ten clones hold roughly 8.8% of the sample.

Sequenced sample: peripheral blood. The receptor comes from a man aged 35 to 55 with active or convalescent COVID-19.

The DNA sequence is given as TGTGCCAGCAGTTCTCGGGCGGACAGCTCTGAAGCTTTCTTT. Its coded protein is CASSSRADSSEAFF. The rearranged segments are TRBV7-9 and TRBJ1-1, with a weak D call of TRBD1 (6 bases match). The germline V gene (reference sequence) yields SEHNR for CDR1 and FQNEAQ for CDR2. The CDR3 sequence holds 14 residues, the cysteine and phenylalanine included. Here the CDR3 DNA is all that survives: 42 bases in frame from base 1. Cut back by 6 bases and 6 bases, the V and J ends lie 17 bases apart.